The 19 T cell receptor beta chains below all came from one sample that was sequenced in a study of shared clonotypes between healthy human individuals. TCRdb's copy holds only in-frame clones and misses some; the assay was immunoSEQ multiplex PCR. The sample lists hundreds of thousands of clones; roughly 77% were seen once. Sample: PBMCs. Receptors were obtained from a woman aged 40 to 55 in good health. Some clones in this sample may be carry-over from other donors' samples.

The chain is built from TRBV5-1 and TRBJ1-1; D call uncertain. The V end was cut by 4 bases, the J end by 4 bases, with 14 bases between. The CDR3 has 14 amino acids. From germline, CDR1 is SGHRS and CDR2 YFSETQ. CDR3 coding DNA: TGCGCCAGCAGCCCCCAGTGGGATGGCACTGAAGCTTTCTTT. Protein product: CASSPQWDGTEAFF.

As DNA, the CDR3 is TGTGCCAGCAGCTTGGGGTTGGACAGTAACTATGGCTACACCTTC. As protein: CASSLGLDSNYGYTF. This rearrangement joins TRBV5-6 to TRBJ1-2; TRBD1 is a possible D gene (6 bases). Germline values: CDR1 SGHDT, CDR2 YYEEEE. Trimming shortened V by 0 bases and J by 1 base, and 10 bases separated the two germline ends. This CDR3 contains 15 residues.

The chain links TRBV7-2 to TRBJ1-5; no clear D. The germline gives CDR1 SGHTA, CDR2 FQGNSA. The germline V and J ends were trimmed by 5 bases and 0 bases, with 5 bases remaining between them. The CDR3 has 13 residues. The CDR3: CASSPNSNQPQHF. CDR3 sequence (DNA): TGTGCCAGCAGCCCGAATAGCAATCAGCCCCAGCATTTT.

The chain joins TRBV18 to TRBJ2-7; weak D call: TRBD2 (5 bases). The length of the CDR3 is 11 residues. In germline, CDR1 is KGHSH, CDR2 LQKENI. V lost 6 bases and J lost 5, with 8 bases in between. The CDR3 here is CASSRADEQYF. In DNA form, the CDR3 reads TGTGCCAGCTCGAGGGCAGACGAGCAGTACTTC. Variable domain in full (rest from reference TRBV18 and TRBJ2-7): NAGVMQNPRHLVRRRGQEARLRCSPMKGHSHVYWYRQLPEEGLKFMVYLQKENIIDESGMPKERFSAEFPKEGPSILRIQQVVRGDSAAYFCASSRADEQYFGPGTRLTVT.

The V gene is TRBV7-9, the J gene TRBJ2-7, with D tentatively TRBD1 (6 bases). The V gene lost 1 base and the J gene lost 0 bases, with 10 bases spanning the gap. The CDR3 spans 15 residues. CDR1 and CDR2 from the germline V gene are SEHNR and FQNEAQ (reference sequence). CDR3 protein: CASSLGGQNSYEQYF. The DNA of the CDR3 is TGTGCCAGCAGCTTAGGGGGACAAAACTCCTACGAGCAGTACTTC.

J is TRBJ2-5 and V is TRBV5-1; tentatively, D is TRBD1 (5 bases). V lost 1 base and J lost 1, with 8 bases in between. Germline V gives CDR1 SGHRS, CDR2 YFSETQ. The CDR3 spans 14 residues. The CDR3 coding sequence is TGCGCCAGCAGCTTGTTCGACAGCCAAGAGACCCAGTACTTC. Translating it yields CASSLFDSQETQYF. Combining the CDR3 with reference TRBV5-1 and TRBJ2-5 gives the whole variable domain KAGVTQTPRYLIKTRGQQVTLSCSPISGHRSVSWYQQTPGQGLQFLFEYFSETQRNKGNFPGRFSGRQFSNSRSEMNVSTLELGDSALYLCASSLFDSQETQYFGPGTRLLVL.

This rearrangement joins TRBV5-1 to TRBJ2-7, with a tentative D call TRBD1 (5 bases). The V gene's germline CDR1 is SGHRS and CDR2 YFSETQ. This CDR3 contains 16 residues. V was cut by 2 bases and J by 2 bases, with 17 bases left in between. CDR3 sequence (DNA): TGCGCCAGCAGCTTTAGTACAGGTGGTGTCGCCTACGAGCAGTACTTC. This gives the protein CASSFSTGGVAYEQYF.

This rearrangement joins TRBV20-1 to TRBJ2-1; possible D gene TRBD1, 5 bases. The CDR3 sequence is 11 residues long. The germline CDR1 and CDR2 sequences are DFQATT and SNEGSKA (reference sequence). V gave up 7 bases and J gave up 4 bases, with 8 bases separating them. This CDR3 is CSGTGYNEQFF. CDR3 DNA sequence: TGCAGTGGTACAGGATACAATGAGCAGTTCTTC.

The chain is built from TRBV6-4 and TRBJ2-2, with 8 positions matching TRBD1. Germline CDR1 is MRHNA and CDR2 is SNTAGT. The CDR3 extends over 16 amino acids. V shed 1 base and J 4 bases; nucleotides not matched to a gene: 5. CDR3 protein: CASSDYQGAGTGELFF. In DNA form, the CDR3 reads TGTGCCAGCAGTGACTACCAGGGGGCAGGCACCGGGGAGCTGTTTTTT.

The chain carries TRBV28 and TRBJ1-4; possibly TRBD1 for D (5 bases). Germline values: CDR1 MDHEN, CDR2 SYDVKM. The CDR3 runs 14 residues. Trimming left V 8 bases short and J 10 bases short, with 20 bases between. In DNA, the CDR3 is TGTGCCAGCGGAGGCACGACCGGGGCCGGAAAACTGTTTTTT. Its protein is CASGGTTGAGKLFF.

The sample holds one count of this clone. The chain carries TRBV11-1 and TRBJ2-1, with 8 bases aligning to TRBD2. V trimming: 4 bases; J trimming: 4 bases; junction bases outside the gene matches: 9. Germline loops: CDR1 SGHAT, CDR2 FQDESV (reference sequence). This CDR3 region has 16 residues. CDR3 region: CASSSRGTSRYNEQFF. The CDR3 bases are TGTGCCAGCAGCTCGAGGGGGACTAGTCGGTACAATGAGCAGTTCTTC.

This clone was picked up many times. The rearrangement joins TRBV6-1 to TRBJ1-5, with D unclear. This CDR3 region has 13 residues. V was pared by 3 bases and J by 0 bases, with 3 bases between. The germline CDR1 and CDR2 sequences are MNHNS and SASEGT. CDR3 region: CASSDLSNQPQHF. The CDR3 region has the DNA TGTGCCAGCAGTGATCTTAGCAATCAGCCCCAGCATTTT.

The V gene is TRBV12-5, the J gene TRBJ2-1; TRBD2 matches 15 bases. Germline V CDR1 and CDR2: LGHNT, FRNRAP. Losses at the gene ends were 6 bases for V and 9 bases for J; bases not matched to a gene: 3. The CDR3 covers 14 residues. The CDR3 region is CASGLGLAGGEQFF. The CDR3 bases are TGTGCTAGTGGCCTGGGACTAGCGGGAGGTGAGCAGTTCTTC.

CDR3 bases: TGCGCCAGCAGCTACCGGGACAGGTTCAATGAGCAGTTCTTC. Translated: CASSYRDRFNEQFF. The chain uses TRBV5-1 and TRBJ2-1; TRBD1 matches at 8 bases. Unmatched junction bases numbered 5, after V lost 3 bases and J lost 6 bases. Per the germline V gene, CDR1 is SGHRS and CDR2 is YFSETQ. The CDR3 extends over 14 amino acids.

The rearrangement uses TRBV30 and TRBJ2-2; D might be TRBD2 (6 bases). The germline CDR1 and CDR2 sequences are GTSNPN and SVGIG (reference sequence). CDR3 size: 12 residues. The germline V and J ends were trimmed by 2 bases and 7 bases, with 8 bases remaining between them. The CDR3, as DNA: TGTGCCTGGAGTTCGGGGGTCGGGGAGCTGTTTTTT. It specifies CAWSSGVGELFF.

The chain joins TRBV5-1 to TRBJ2-7, with D unresolved. With 0 bases removed from V and 0 bases from J, the gap between germline ends came to 7 bases. There are 14 residues in the CDR3. The germline CDR1 and CDR2 sequences are SGHRS and YFSETQ. Here the CDR3 reads CASSLGTPSYEQYF. The CDR3 coding sequence is TGCGCCAGCAGCTTGGGTACCCCCTCCTACGAGCAGTACTTC.

This chain links TRBV7-8 with TRBJ1-2; tentatively, D is TRBD1 (5 bases). CDR1 is SGHVS and CDR2 is FQNEAQ in the germline V gene. The CDR3 is made up of 13 amino acids. Trimming pared 2 bases from V and 4 bases from J, leaving 8 bases between. CDR3 bases: TGTGCCAGCAGCTTAACTGGGGGCTATGGCTACACCTTC. Translated, it gives CASSLTGGYGYTF. The full variable domain, with the rest looked up from reference TRBV7-8 and TRBJ1-2, is GAGVSQSPRYKVAKRGQDVALRCDPISGHVSLFWYQQALGQGPEFLTYFQNEAQLDKSGLPSDRFFAERPEGSVSTLKIQRTQQEDSAVYLCASSLTGGYGYTFGSGTRLTVV.

CDR3 coding DNA: TGTGCCACCAGCAAGGGACAGGGTGACAATCAGCCCCAGCATTTT. This sequence encodes CATSKGQGDNQPQHF. V and J are TRBV15 and TRBJ1-5; 9 bases fit TRBD1. The germline V gene has CDR1 LNHNV and CDR2 YYDKDF (reference sequence). The CDR3 runs 15 residues. The trim removed 4 bases at V and 3 bases at J, leaving 4 bases unmatched.

A few counts support this clone. This chain connects TRBV30 to TRBJ2-3, with no clear D. V shed 0 bases and J shed 5 bases, with 6 bases lying between them. This CDR3 is built from 12 residues. CDR1 is GTSNPN, CDR2 SVGIG, per germline (reference sequence). DNA of the CDR3: TGTGCCTGGAGTGTACAGCTAGATACGCAGTATTTT. Translating it yields CAWSVQLDTQYF.